The T cell receptor beta chain under discussion was sequenced for a study of T-cell memory formation after mild COVID-19. J lost 5 bases, V lost 2 bases, and 5 bases had no gene match. The germline CDR1 and CDR2 sequences are SGHRS and YFSETQ. This CDR3 spans 14 amino acids. Constant-segment-primed 5'RACE gave TCR alpha and TCR beta cDNA libraries with sample barcodes and UMIs. TCRdb re-called the 5' RACE reads through MiXCR, storing one row per CDR3 protein. The data contain fewer than 600,000 distinct CDR3 sequences, less than 25% of them singletons. Material for sequencing was PBMCs or a T cell subset sorted from them (not recorded which). This receptor was identified in an adult woman who had mild COVID-19 (a few samples of this study predate the infection). Cell type and time point are not known. V is TRBV5-1 and J is TRBJ1-1; 8 bases are a match to TRBD1. In DNA form, the CDR3 reads TGCGCCAGCAGCTTCGAGACAGGGGTTACTGAAGCTTTCTTT. Amino acid sequence: CASSFETGVTEAFF.